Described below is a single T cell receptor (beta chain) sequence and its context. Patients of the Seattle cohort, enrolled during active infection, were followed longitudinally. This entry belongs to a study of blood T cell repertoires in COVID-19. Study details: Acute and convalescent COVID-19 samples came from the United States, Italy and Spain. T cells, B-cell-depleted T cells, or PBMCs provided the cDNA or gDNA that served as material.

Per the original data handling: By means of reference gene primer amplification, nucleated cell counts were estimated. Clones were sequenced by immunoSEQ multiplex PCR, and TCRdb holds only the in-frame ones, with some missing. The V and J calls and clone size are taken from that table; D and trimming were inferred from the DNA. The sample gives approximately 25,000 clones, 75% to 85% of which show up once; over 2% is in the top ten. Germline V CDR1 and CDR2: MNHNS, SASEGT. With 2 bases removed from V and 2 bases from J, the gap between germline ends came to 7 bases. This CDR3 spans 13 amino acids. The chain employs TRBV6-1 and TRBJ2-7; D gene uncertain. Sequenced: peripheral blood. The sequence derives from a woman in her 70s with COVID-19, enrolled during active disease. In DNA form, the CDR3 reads TGTGCCAGCAGTGAAAACACCCCCTACGAGCAGTACGTC. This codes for CASSENTPYEQYV.